These T cell receptor beta chains were read from a single sample in a study of blood T cell repertoires in COVID-19. The data were produced by immunoSEQ multiplex PCR, yet TCRdb's version contains in-frame clones alone and is incomplete. The sample includes roughly 70,000 clones, 85% to 90% seen only once; the top ten take approximately 1.4%. Sequencing was done on a sample of peripheral blood. Receptors originate from a human donor in a cohort sampled during active COVID-19. CDR3s include the opening cysteine and the closing phenylalanine or tryptophan. The order of the fields is V gene, J gene, D gene, clone size, CDR3 protein, CDR3 DNA. D genes are given only for firm matches. Clone size is not always given. Where it is, it says once, few, many or a class for expanded clones.

TRBV20-1	TRBJ2-5	NA	NA	CSAEFQETQYF	TGCAGTGCTGAGTTCCAAGAGACCCAGTACTTC
TRBV7-3	TRBJ2-1	NA	once	CASSLKQGQNEQFF	TGTGCCAGCAGCTTAAAACAGGGTCAGAATGAGCAGTTCTTC
TRBV19	TRBJ2-6	NA	NA	CAAGRPGANVLTF	TGTGCCGCAGGGCGCCCTGGGGCCAACGTCCTGACTTTC
TRBV3-1/TRBV3-2	TRBJ2-3	NA	once	CASSLLRGSERESDTQYF	TGTGCCAGCAGCCTGCTCAGGGGGTCAGAGCGGGAGTCAGATACGCAGTATTTT
TRBV5-5	TRBJ1-1	NA	NA	CASSWGQNTEAFF	TGTGCCAGCAGTTGGGGACAGAACACTGAAGCTTTCTTT
TRBV28	TRBJ2-6	NA	once	CASSRSGANVLTF	TGTGCCAGCAGCCGCTCTGGGGCCAACGTCCTGACTTTC
TRBV6-2/TRBV6-3	TRBJ2-3	NA	NA	CASSYSAGSTDTQYF	TGTGCCAGCAGTTACTCCGCGGGGAGCACAGATACGCAGTATTTT
TRBV28	TRBJ2-6	TRBD1	NA	CASGTGGGTGANVLTF	TGTGCCAGCGGGACAGGGGGCGGCACTGGGGCCAACGTCCTGACTTTC
TRBV24-1	TRBJ2-2	TRBD2	NA	CATSGALAANTGELFF	TGTGCCACCAGTGGGGCGCTAGCGGCGAACACTGGGGAGCTGTTTTTT
TRBV4-1	TRBJ1-2	NA	NA	CASSQGSTNYGYTF	TGCGCCAGCAGCCAGGGCAGCACTAACTATGGCTACACCTTC
TRBV7-9	TRBJ1-1	NA	NA	CASSLAVEAFF	TGTGCCAGCAGCCTGGCCGTTGAAGCTTTCTTT
TRBV7-2	TRBJ2-1	TRBD2	NA	CASSSRLAGAYNEQFF	TGTGCCAGCAGCTCGCGACTAGCGGGGGCCTACAATGAGCAGTTCTTC
TRBV5-1	TRBJ2-1	TRBD2	NA	CASSPGTSGTLSLFF	TGCGCCAGCAGCCCTGGGACTAGCGGGACCCTAAGTCTGTTCTTC
TRBV5-1	TRBJ1-2	TRBD1	NA	CASSLLPGTGEGGYTF	TGCGCCAGCAGCCTCCTCCCCGGGACAGGGGAAGGAGGCTACACCTTC
TRBV19	TRBJ1-5	NA	NA	CASSITSGSNQPQHF	TGTGCCAGTAGTATTACTTCAGGGAGCAATCAGCCCCAGCATTTT
TRBV7-8	TRBJ2-1	NA	NA	CASSLSLPNEQFF	TGTGCCAGCAGCTTATCCCTTCCCAATGAGCAGTTCTTC
TRBV27	TRBJ2-1	TRBD2	NA	CASSLTGGPYNEQFF	TGTGCCAGCAGTTTAACGGGAGGGCCCTACAATGAGCAGTTCTTC
TRBV10-1	TRBJ2-2	NA	NA	CASSDGGNTGELFF	TGCGCCAGCAGTGACGGGGGGAACACCGGGGAGCTGTTTTTT
TRBV28	TRBJ2-7	TRBD1	few	CASSSGTGSYEQYF	TGTGCCAGCAGCTCCGGGACAGGGTCCTACGAGCAGTACTTC
TRBV10-3	TRBJ2-5	TRBD2	NA	CAISPSRSGAGETQYF	TGTGCCATCAGCCCCTCGAGGAGCGGGGCGGGGGAGACCCAGTACTTC
TRBV1	TRBJ2-2	NA	NA	CTSRLNSGRADGELFF	TGCACCAGCAGACTCAACAGCGGGAGGGCCGACGGGGAGCTGTTTTTT
TRBV7-2	TRBJ1-3	NA	NA	CASSPLLLGNTIYF	TGTGCCAGCAGCCCTCTCCTTCTCGGAAACACCATATATTTT
TRBV7-3	TRBJ2-5	NA	NA	CASSSPGLDQYF	TGTGCCAGCAGCTCCCCAGGGTTGGACCAGTACTTC
TRBV30	TRBJ2-2	TRBD1	NA	CAWSATGPTGELFF	TGTGCCTGGAGTGCGACAGGGCCCACCGGGGAGCTGTTTTTT
TRBV5-8	TRBJ2-1	NA	once	CASSLEGGAREQFF	TGTGCCAGCAGCTTGGAGGGGGGGGCACGCGAGCAGTTCTTC
TRBV7-6	TRBJ1-5	TRBD1	NA	CASSETGGIGQPQHF	TGTGCCAGCAGTGAAACAGGGGGCATTGGTCAGCCCCAGCATTTT
TRBV19	TRBJ1-3	NA	NA	CASSIGLSSGNTIYF	TGTGCCAGTAGTATCGGACTCAGCTCTGGAAACACCATATATTTT
TRBV28	TRBJ2-3	TRBD1	NA	CASSLGQGIDTQYF	TGTGCCAGCAGCTTAGGACAGGGGATCGATACGCAGTATTTT
TRBV12-3/TRBV12-4	TRBJ1-4	NA	NA	CASSLFSDEKLFF	TGTGCCAGCAGTTTATTCAGCGATGAAAAACTGTTTTTT
TRBV3-1/TRBV3-2	TRBJ2-1	TRBD2	NA	CASSLRTSGRAAGNEQFF	TGTGCCAGCAGCCTCAGGACTAGCGGGAGAGCGGCGGGGAATGAGCAGTTCTTC
TRBV28	TRBJ1-1	NA	NA	CVTGQNTEAFF	TGTGTAACAGGGCAGAACACTGAAGCTTTCTTT
TRBV2	TRBJ2-1	TRBD2	NA	CASSIAGEQSNEQFF	TGTGCCAGCAGTATAGCGGGAGAACAGTCGAATGAGCAGTTCTTC
TRBV7-2	TRBJ2-3	TRBD1	NA	CASSLATGWDTQYF	TGTGCCAGCAGCTTAGCGACAGGGTGGGATACGCAGTATTTT
TRBV11-2	TRBJ2-1	NA	NA	CASSLSDSAYNEQFF	TGTGCCAGCAGCTTATCCGACAGCGCTTACAATGAGCAGTTCTTC
TRBV2	TRBJ1-1	NA	NA	CASSERTVYTEAFF	TGTGCCAGCAGTGAAAGGACAGTGTACACTGAAGCTTTCTTT
TRBV9	TRBJ2-1	NA	few	CASSVAIAPSYNEQFF	TGTGCCAGCAGCGTAGCGATAGCGCCGTCCTACAATGAGCAGTTCTTC
TRBV18	TRBJ1-1	TRBD1	NA	CASSPPSGQGGTEAFF	TGTGCCAGCTCACCACCGTCCGGACAGGGGGGCACTGAAGCTTTCTTT
TRBV29-1	TRBJ2-7	TRBD1	NA	CSATGGDSYEQYF	TGCAGCGCGACAGGGGGGGACTCCTACGAGCAGTACTTC
TRBV10-2	TRBJ1-5	NA	NA	CASSESAYYSNQPQHF	TGCGCCAGCAGTGAGAGTGCATACTATAGCAATCAGCCCCAGCATTTT
TRBV2	TRBJ1-2	TRBD1	NA	CASKVTGDYGYTF	TGTGCCAGCAAGGTCACAGGGGACTATGGCTACACCTTC
TRBV5-4	TRBJ2-1	TRBD2	NA	CASSWTSGNEQFF	TGTGCCAGCAGCTGGACTAGCGGCAATGAGCAGTTCTTC
TRBV7-9	TRBJ2-3	NA	NA	CASTAEGDTQYF	TGTGCCAGCACCGCGGAAGGAGATACGCAGTATTTT
TRBV6-1	TRBJ2-4	NA	NA	CASSEDEASLGYIQYF	TGTGCCAGCAGTGAAGACGAGGCTAGCCTTGGATACATTCAGTACTTC
TRBV6-5	TRBJ2-5	TRBD2	NA	CAGGLAGGDQETQYF	TGTGCCGGCGGACTAGCGGGAGGGGACCAAGAGACCCAGTACTTC
TRBV7-9	TRBJ2-2	TRBD2	few	CASSLGAGVRTGELFF	TGTGCCAGCAGCTTAGGAGCGGGAGTTCGTACCGGGGAGCTGTTTTTT
TRBV11-2	TRBJ1-4	NA	NA	CASSGLDRTGEKLFF	TGTGCCAGCAGCGGGCTAGACAGGACGGGCGAAAAACTGTTTTTT
TRBV12-3/TRBV12-4	TRBJ1-2	NA	NA	CASSLGQVGGYTF	TGTGCCAGCAGTTTAGGACAGGTCGGTGGCTACACCTTC
TRBV27	TRBJ2-1	TRBD1	NA	CASSSETGATYNEQFF	TGTGCCAGCAGTTCAGAAACAGGGGCAACCTACAATGAGCAGTTCTTC
TRBV7-9	TRBJ2-3	TRBD2	NA	CASSPLAGGTDTQYF	TGTGCCAGCAGCCCATTAGCGGGAGGCACAGATACGCAGTATTTT
TRBV20-1	TRBJ2-5	NA	NA	CSARVRETQYF	TGCAGTGCTAGAGTTAGAGAGACCCAGTACTTC
TRBV18	TRBJ1-3	NA	NA	CASSPKGDTIYF	TGTGCCAGCTCACCGAAGGGGGACACCATATATTTT